The 28 T cell receptor beta chains given below trace back to one sample, sequenced in a study of shared clonotypes between healthy human individuals. TCRdb's table, derived via immunoSEQ multiplex PCR, lists solely in-frame clones and lacks some. The sample contains over 1.5 million clones, nearly 99% of which appear only once. The specimen was naive CD4+ T cells sorted from blood. Noted subset: CD45RA+ positively selected. These receptors came from a man aged 25-45 years in good health.

V gene TRBV15 combines with J gene TRBJ2-3; 9 positions agree with TRBD2. The trim removed 1 base at V and 1 base at J, leaving 6 bases unmatched. Per germline, CDR1 LNHNV and CDR2 YYDKDF (reference sequence). The CDR3 runs 17 residues. The CDR3 DNA follows: TGTGCCACCAGCAGAGGATCTAGCGGGACCCGCACAGATACGCAGTATTTT. This gives the protein CATSRGSSGTRTDTQYF.

The V call is TRBV5-5, the J call TRBJ2-5, with D unresolved. V was clipped by 0 bases and J by 2 bases, with 11 bases between them. The CDR3 is made up of 15 amino acids. CDR1 and CDR2 from the germline V gene are SGHKS and YYEKEE (reference sequence). CDR3 amino acids: CASSLGGVGQETQYF. CDR3 nucleotides: TGTGCCAGCAGCTTGGGTGGGGTGGGGCAAGAGACCCAGTACTTC. The entire variable domain, with the rest obtained from reference TRBV5-5 and TRBJ2-5, is as follows: DAGVTQSPTHLIKTRGQQVTLRCSPISGHKSVSWYQQVLGQGPQFIFQYYEKEERGRGNFPDRFSARQFPNYSSELNVNALLLGDSALYLCASSLGGVGQETQYFGPGTRLLVL.

This clone was picked up one time. The rearrangement joins TRBV11-3 to TRBJ1-6; D is unclear. The CDR3 runs to 13 residues. Germline V lookup: CDR1 SGHNT, CDR2 YENEEA. V shed 0 bases and J shed 7 bases, with 4 bases lying between them. CDR3 residues: CASSLERNSPLHF. The CDR3 DNA reads as TGTGCCAGCAGCTTAGAAAGAAATTCACCCCTCCACTTT.

J is TRBJ2-3 and V is TRBV5-1, with 7 positions matching TRBD2. CDR1 and CDR2 from the germline V gene are SGHRS and YFSETQ. V was pared by 1 base and J by 3 bases, with 8 bases of the junction left unmatched. CDR3 length: 16 amino acids. CDR3 sequence: CASSLHRSSGTDTQYF. CDR3 DNA: TGCGCCAGCAGCTTGCACAGGTCTAGCGGTACAGATACGCAGTATTTT.

This chain uses TRBV6-1 with TRBJ1-5; D is uncertain. The length of the CDR3 is 13 residues. V shed 2 bases and J shed 7 bases, with 9 bases lying between them. Germline V gene sequence: CDR1 MNHNS, CDR2 SASEGT. The chain's CDR3 is CASSELSGQPQHF. For the CDR3, the DNA is TGTGCCAGCAGTGAACTGTCCGGGCAGCCCCAGCATTTT.

With respect to this clone: Other DNA sequences in this specimen translate into the identical CDR3. The chain joins TRBV18 to TRBJ2-3; D remains ambiguous. The CDR3 has 14 residues. V lost 1 base to trimming and J lost 1 base, with 6 bases between them. The V gene's germline CDR1 is KGHSH and CDR2 LQKENI. In DNA form, the CDR3 reads TGTGCCAGCTCACCACTAGGCCGCACAGATACGCAGTATTTT. Translation: CASSPLGRTDTQYF. The full variable domain, rest sourced from reference TRBV18 and TRBJ2-3, is NAGVMQNPRHLVRRRGQEARLRCSPMKGHSHVYWYRQLPEEGLKFMVYLQKENIIDESGMPKERFSAEFPKEGPSILRIQQVVRGDSAAYFCASSPLGRTDTQYFGPGTRLTVL.

The CDR3 spells CASSRQGDNEQFF. The CDR3 coding sequence is TGTGCCAGCTCGCGACAGGGGGACAATGAGCAGTTCTTC. The chain uses TRBV18 and TRBJ2-1; 9 bases map to TRBD1. CDR3 length equals 13 residues. Germline V gene data show CDR1 as KGHSH and CDR2 as LQKENI. The trim removed 6 bases at V and 5 bases at J, leaving 2 bases unmatched.

The V gene is TRBV7-3, the J gene TRBJ2-1; 9 bases line up with TRBD2. Germline V gene sequence: CDR1 SGHTA, CDR2 FQGTGA. The CDR3 is made up of 15 amino acids. V shed 6 bases and J 6 bases; nucleotides not matched to a gene: 9. Written as DNA, the CDR3 is TGTGCCAGCAGTCCTCTAGCGGGAAGACTCAATGAGCAGTTCTTC. Residues: CASSPLAGRLNEQFF.

The chain employs TRBV5-4 and TRBJ2-3; D call uncertain. The CDR3 is 14 residues long. Trimming stripped 1 base from V and 1 base from J, with 7 bases between. Germline CDR1 reads SGHNT; CDR2 reads YYREEE (reference sequence). Here the CDR3 reads CASSLQSGTDTQYF. In nucleotides, the CDR3 is TGTGCCAGCAGCTTGCAGAGCGGCACAGATACGCAGTATTTT. The full variable domain, completed using reference TRBV5-4 and TRBJ2-3, is ETGVTQSPTHLIKTRGQQVTLRCSSQSGHNTVSWYQQALGQGPQFIFQYYREEENGRGNFPPRFSGLQFPNYSSELNVNALELDDSALYLCASSLQSGTDTQYFGPGTRLTVL.

This clone was seen once. Distinct nucleotide sequences in the sample also encode this CDR3. The chain uses TRBV18 and TRBJ2-2, with D uncertain. Germline CDR1 and CDR2: KGHSH and LQKENI. The V gene lost 2 bases and the J gene lost 5 bases, with 6 bases spanning the gap. CDR3 length equals 13 residues. The CDR3 DNA reads TGTGCCAGCTCACCATCCCCTACCGGGGAGCTGTTTTTT. This translates into CASSPSPTGELFF.

V is TRBV7-9 and J is TRBJ2-1; 8 positions match TRBD1. The CDR3 extends over 15 amino acids. V trimming: 7 bases; J trimming: 4 bases; junction bases outside the gene matches: 9. CDR1 SEHNR and CDR2 FQNEAQ come from the germline V gene (reference sequence). CDR3 sequence: CASIPGQGAYNEQFF. CDR3 bases: TGTGCCAGCATCCCGGGGCAGGGGGCTTACAATGAGCAGTTCTTC.

Regarding this clone: Other DNA sequences in this sample translate to the same CDR3. The V gene is TRBV19, the J gene TRBJ2-7; possibly TRBD1 for D (6 bases). Looked up from germline, CDR1 is LNHDA and CDR2 is SQIVND (reference sequence). Trimming removed 3 bases from V and 1 base from J, with 7 bases in between. The CDR3 consists of 13 residues. For the CDR3, the DNA is TGTGCCAGTAGTATCACAGGGTCCTACGAGCAGTACTTC. Its translation is CASSITGSYEQYF.

This chain uses TRBV2 with TRBJ1-5; D not certain. With 2 bases removed from V and 0 bases from J, the gap between germline ends came to 5 bases. Germline CDR1 is SNHLY and CDR2 is FYNNEI. CDR3 size: 14 residues. CDR3 loop: CASSETDSNQPQHF. In nucleotides, the CDR3 is TGTGCCAGCAGTGAAACAGATAGCAATCAGCCCCAGCATTTT.

The J gene is TRBJ2-2, the V gene TRBV9, with a tentative D call TRBD2 (6 bases). The CDR3 runs 15 residues. Germline V gene lookup returns CDR1 SGDLS and CDR2 YYNGEE. V dropped 6 bases and J dropped 6 bases, with 18 bases sitting between them. CDR3 sequence: CASTFTSHSAGELFF. DNA for the CDR3: TGTGCCAGCACCTTCACTAGCCATTCCGCCGGGGAGCTGTTTTTT.

DNA of the CDR3: TGTGCCAGCAGCGCGGCGGCGAACACTGAAGCTTTCTTT. This sequence encodes CASSAAANTEAFF. This chain connects TRBV11-3 to TRBJ1-1; no definite D call. Germline loops: CDR1 SGHNT, CDR2 YENEEA. This CDR3 contains 13 residues. The V gene lost 5 bases and the J gene lost 1 base, with 8 bases spanning the gap.

The rearrangement uses TRBV5-4 and TRBJ2-1; a weak D match, TRBD2 (5 bases). Germline V gene lookup returns CDR1 SGHNT and CDR2 YYREEE (reference sequence). The CDR3 totals 13 residues. The V and J ends lost 2 bases and 7 bases respectively, with 10 bases between them. The CDR3 DNA follows: TGTGCCAGCAGCTTCATCGGCGGGAATGAGCAGTTCTTC. It is translated as CASSFIGGNEQFF.

The chain is built from TRBV19 and TRBJ2-5, with 9 bases identical to TRBD1. With V trimmed by 5 bases and J by 5 bases, 9 bases remained unmatched. CDR3 length: 15 residues. Germline values: CDR1 LNHDA, CDR2 SQIVND (reference sequence). The CDR3 loop reads CASSRTGGWEETQYF. CDR3 DNA sequence: TGTGCCAGTAGTCGAACAGGGGGCTGGGAGGAGACCCAGTACTTC.

The chain links TRBV5-6 to TRBJ1-5; no clear D. V was cut by 0 bases and J by 4 bases, with 5 bases left in between. Germline CDR1 reads SGHDT; CDR2 reads YYEEEE. There are 13 residues in the CDR3. CDR3 loop: CASSLAGNQPQHF. CDR3 sequence (DNA): TGTGCCAGCAGCTTGGCAGGAAATCAGCCCCAGCATTTT.

The CDR3 loop is CASNGGWAPEKLFF. CDR3 nucleotides: TGTGCCAGCAACGGGGGGTGGGCCCCGGAAAAACTGTTTTTT. The V call is TRBV28, the J call TRBJ1-4; possible D gene TRBD1, 5 bases. This CDR3 has 14 residues. Deletions cut 7 bases from V and 8 bases from J, with 17 bases between. The germline V gene has CDR1 MDHEN and CDR2 SYDVKM.

The chain couples TRBV9 to TRBJ2-3; D is possibly TRBD2 (5 bases). Looked up from germline, CDR1 is SGDLS and CDR2 is YYNGEE. This CDR3 spans 15 amino acids. V was pared by 4 bases and J by 2 bases, with 14 bases between. The CDR3 nucleotides read TGTGCCAGCAGCTCGCCGGGAACCCCCACAGATACGCAGTATTTT. Translation: CASSSPGTPTDTQYF.

This clone was seen just once. J is TRBJ2-3 and V is TRBV2; possible D gene TRBD1, 5 bases. This CDR3 has 17 amino acids. Trimming removed 3 bases from V and 3 bases from J, with 19 bases in between. CDR1 SNHLY and CDR2 FYNNEI come from the germline V gene. The CDR3 sequence is CASSDLSPAGMTDTQYF. For the CDR3, the DNA is TGTGCCAGCAGTGATCTTTCTCCGGCAGGGATGACAGATACGCAGTATTTT.

The chain recombines TRBV28 with TRBJ1-1; D is unclear. V lost 3 bases and J lost 9, with 11 bases in between. Germline CDR1 is MDHEN and CDR2 is SYDVKM. The CDR3 extends over 12 amino acids. The CDR3 sequence: CASSFGQRKAFF. The CDR3 region has the DNA TGTGCCAGCAGTTTCGGTCAGAGAAAAGCTTTCTTT.

The gene calls are TRBV10-3 and TRBJ2-7; TRBD1 aligns across 7 bases. Germline-derived CDR1 and CDR2 are ENHRY and SYGVKD. V lost 4 bases and J lost 4; bases outside the gene matches: 4. This CDR3 region has 13 residues. The CDR3 loop reads CAISGGTVYEQYF. In nucleotides, the CDR3 is TGTGCCATCAGTGGAGGGACAGTGTACGAGCAGTACTTC.

The chain links TRBV4-1 to TRBJ1-5, with D possibly matching TRBD1 (5 bases). The CDR3 consists of 14 residues. V lost 1 base, J lost 5 bases, and 9 bases lay in between. Germline V CDR1 and CDR2: MGHRA, YSYEKL. DNA of the CDR3: TGCGCCAGCAGCCAAGGGGCAGGGCATCAGCCCCAGCATTTT. The encoded protein is CASSQGAGHQPQHF.

The CDR3: CASSEWGGGSYNEQFF. The DNA of the CDR3 is TGTGCCAGCAGTGAATGGGGCGGGGGCTCCTACAATGAGCAGTTCTTC. The chain couples TRBV2 to TRBJ2-1, with TRBD2 identical over 7 bases. Germline CDR1 SNHLY, CDR2 FYNNEI. The CDR3 runs to 16 residues. The V and J ends lost 2 bases and 0 bases, in that order; junction bases with no gene match: 4.

The chain uses TRBV19 and TRBJ2-4; D could derive from TRBD1 or TRBD2 (5 bases each). Per the germline V gene, CDR1 is LNHDA and CDR2 is SQIVND (reference sequence). V was cut by 4 bases and J by 7 bases, with 14 bases left in between. This CDR3 has 14 residues. CDR3 DNA: TGTGCCAGTAGTACCCCTTCGGGGACCAACATTCAGTACTTC. It is translated as CASSTPSGTNIQYF.

V gene TRBV5-1 combines with J gene TRBJ2-7; 8 bases map to TRBD2. The V segment lost 5 bases and the J segment 6 bases; nucleotides outside the gene matches: 10. The CDR3 runs 14 residues. CDR1 SGHRS and CDR2 YFSETQ come from the germline V gene. Here the CDR3 reads CASRGTAGVVEQYF. The CDR3 nucleotides are TGCGCCAGCAGAGGAACAGCGGGAGTAGTCGAGCAGTACTTC.

The chain joins TRBV28 to TRBJ1-3; D not resolved. Germline V CDR1 and CDR2: MDHEN, SYDVKM. Deletions cut 2 bases from V and 9 bases from J, with 8 bases between. This CDR3 has 12 residues. The CDR3 DNA follows: TGTGCCAGCAGTTTAGTGAGCGGCACCATATATTTT. It translates to CASSLVSGTIYF.